These T cell receptor beta chains were read from a single sample in a study of CD8 T cells in Susac syndrome. TCRdb called the immunoSEQ multiplex PCR reads again in MiXCR, with one record for every CDR3 protein. The sample lists 85,000 to 130,000 distinct CDR3 sequences, roughly 95% occurring once. Input material: CD8+ T cells from PBMCs. All receptors come from a human donor with Susac syndrome. Each CDR3 is given with its conserved first and last residue. The order of the fields is J gene, V gene, clone size, D gene, CDR3 protein, CDR3 DNA. D genes are given only for firm matches. Size tells how often a clone was seen (once, few, many) or the class of an expanded clone, and some rows leave it out.

j_call: TRBJ2-2; v_call: TRBV10-3; clone_size: .; d_call: TRBD1; cdr3_aa: CAISLGQGITGELFF; cdr3_nt: TGTGCCATCAGTCTCGGACAGGGGATCACCGGGGAGCTGTTTTTT
j_call: TRBJ2-1; v_call: TRBV5-4; clone_size: .; d_call: .; cdr3_aa: CASSRWGYNEQFF; cdr3_nt: TGTGCCAGCAGCCGCTGGGGTTACAATGAGCAGTTCTTC
j_call: TRBJ1-1; v_call: TRBV19; clone_size: once; d_call: .; cdr3_aa: CASSTSGRRLNTEAFF; cdr3_nt: TGTGCCAGTAGTACCTCCGGACGGAGGCTAAACACTGAAGCTTTCTTT
j_call: TRBJ2-7; v_call: TRBV20-1; clone_size: .; d_call: TRBD2; cdr3_aa: CSARDASGGEEQYF; cdr3_nt: TGCAGTGCTAGAGATGCTAGCGGGGGGGAGGAGCAGTACTTC
j_call: TRBJ1-1; v_call: TRBV19; clone_size: .; d_call: .; cdr3_aa: CASSGTEAFF; cdr3_nt: TGTGCCAGTAGTGGCACTGAAGCTTTCTTT
j_call: TRBJ2-7; v_call: TRBV20-1; clone_size: .; d_call: .; cdr3_aa: CSAIGHATSYEQYF; cdr3_nt: TGCAGTGCTATCGGACACGCGACCTCCTACGAGCAGTACTTC
j_call: TRBJ1-2; v_call: TRBV29-1; clone_size: .; d_call: .; cdr3_aa: CSVEERSGYTF; cdr3_nt: TGCAGCGTTGAAGAGCGAAGTGGCTACACCTTC
j_call: TRBJ2-7; v_call: TRBV7-2; clone_size: .; d_call: .; cdr3_aa: CASSRIQGEQYF; cdr3_nt: TGTGCCAGCAGCCGAATACAGGGAGAGCAGTACTTC
j_call: TRBJ1-4; v_call: TRBV29-1; clone_size: .; d_call: .; cdr3_aa: CSVGRDEKLFF; cdr3_nt: TGCAGCGTTGGCAGAGATGAAAAACTGTTTTTT
j_call: TRBJ1-6; v_call: TRBV12-3/TRBV12-4; clone_size: .; d_call: .; cdr3_aa: CASRPPGNSPLHF; cdr3_nt: TGTGCCAGCAGGCCCCCAGGGAATTCACCCCTCCACTTT
j_call: TRBJ2-7; v_call: TRBV29-1; clone_size: .; d_call: .; cdr3_aa: CSVVEVSSYEQYF; cdr3_nt: TGCAGCGTTGTCGAGGTCAGCTCCTACGAGCAGTACTTC
j_call: TRBJ2-6; v_call: TRBV4-3; clone_size: .; d_call: TRBD1; cdr3_aa: CASSPGQGASGANVLTF; cdr3_nt: TGCGCCAGCAGCCCTGGACAGGGGGCTAGTGGGGCCAACGTCCTGACTTTC
j_call: TRBJ2-5; v_call: TRBV10-2; clone_size: .; d_call: .; cdr3_aa: CASSPGGARPQETQYF; cdr3_nt: TGCGCCAGCAGTCCTGGGGGGGCGAGGCCTCAAGAGACCCAGTACTTC
j_call: TRBJ1-2; v_call: TRBV10-2; clone_size: .; d_call: .; cdr3_aa: CASSEEGLYGYTF; cdr3_nt: TGCGCCAGCAGTGAGGAGGGGCTCTATGGCTACACCTTC
j_call: TRBJ2-1; v_call: TRBV7-9; clone_size: .; d_call: .; cdr3_aa: CASTGQWFDEQFF; cdr3_nt: TGTGCCAGCACCGGACAATGGTTCGATGAGCAGTTCTTC
j_call: TRBJ2-3; v_call: TRBV5-1; clone_size: .; d_call: TRBD1; cdr3_aa: CASSPLSGQGADTQYF; cdr3_nt: TGCGCCAGCAGCCCGCTTTCGGGACAGGGGGCAGATACGCAGTATTTT
j_call: TRBJ1-3; v_call: TRBV9; clone_size: .; d_call: .; cdr3_aa: CASTDTSSGNTIYF; cdr3_nt: TGTGCCAGCACCGATACGAGCTCTGGAAACACCATATATTTT
j_call: TRBJ1-2; v_call: TRBV7-9; clone_size: .; d_call: .; cdr3_aa: CASSSGWYGYTF; cdr3_nt: TGTGCCAGCAGTTCTGGCTGGTATGGCTACACCTTC
j_call: TRBJ2-7; v_call: TRBV9; clone_size: .; d_call: .; cdr3_aa: CASLITGPPPVDYEQYF; cdr3_nt: TGTGCCAGCCTCATTACGGGACCCCCTCCGGTCGACTACGAGCAGTACTTC